A single sample gave rise to the 20 T cell receptor beta chains below, sequenced in a study of Graves' ophthalmopathy and Graves' hyperthyroidism. RNA transcripts provided the template for amplifying TCR beta CDR3 regions. HTBI-primed RT-PCR formed the first round, and a multiplex PCR formed the second. TCRdb recomputed calls from the multiplex PCR reads with MiXCR, one row per CDR3 protein. The repertoire holds hundreds of thousands of distinct CDR3 sequences, with around 21% as singletons. Input material: peripheral blood. These receptors came from a woman in her late teens or twenties with stable Graves' hyperthyroidism.

Only one count was recorded for this clonotype. The chain carries TRBV7-2 and TRBJ1-1; D may be TRBD1 (5 bases). The CDR3 spans 14 residues. The germline V gene encodes CDR1 SGHTA and CDR2 FQGNSA. The V end was cut by 1 base, the J end by 6 bases, with 12 bases between. CDR3 protein: CASSLGYGAAEAFF. The CDR3 coding sequence is TGTGCCAGCAGCTTAGGTTATGGGGCCGCTGAAGCTTTCTTT.

This clonotype was seen at least ten times. The rearrangement links TRBV12-3 or TRBV12-4 to TRBJ1-1, with 8 bases aligning to TRBD1. V shed 4 bases, J shed 10 bases, and the junction held 5 bases outside the gene matches. CDR3 length: 12 residues. This chain's CDR3 is CASSYPGTGAFF. In DNA, the CDR3 is TGTGCCAGCAGTTACCCCGGGACAGGAGCTTTCTTT.

V usage is TRBV28 and J usage is TRBJ2-7, with TRBD1 as a possible D gene (6 bases). Germline CDR1 reads MDHEN; CDR2 reads SYDVKM. V lost 7 bases, J lost 3 bases, and 22 bases lay in between. The CDR3 runs 16 residues. The CDR3 bases are TGTGCCAGCACTCTCCTTTCACAGGGTGGAAGCTACGAGCAGTACTTC. It translates to CASTLLSQGGSYEQYF.

This chain links TRBV10-3 with TRBJ1-2; possibly TRBD1 for D (5 bases). The V gene lost 0 bases and the J gene lost 0 bases, with 8 bases spanning the gap. The germline CDR1 and CDR2 sequences are ENHRY and SYGVKD. This CDR3 is 15 amino acids long. The CDR3 region is CAISESGGSNYGYTF. DNA of the CDR3: TGTGCCATCAGTGAGTCTGGGGGATCTAACTATGGCTACACCTTC.

In this sample, this clonotype turned up many times. This rearrangement joins TRBV12-3 or TRBV12-4 to TRBJ2-5; 11 positions agree with TRBD2. Trimming took 5 bases from V and 0 from J; bases not matched to a gene: 8. The CDR3 extends over 17 amino acids. This CDR3 reads CASSIGLAGLHQETQYF. The CDR3 coding sequence is TGTGCCAGCAGTATAGGACTAGCGGGCCTACACCAAGAGACCCAGTACTTC.

At least ten counts were recorded for this clonotype. The rearrangement links TRBV11-1 to TRBJ1-1; 7 bases fit TRBD1. Trimming cost V 3 bases and J 6 bases; bases outside gene matches: 13. The CDR3 covers 16 residues. Germline V gene lookup returns CDR1 SGHAT and CDR2 FQDESV (reference sequence). The CDR3, as DNA: TGTGCCAGCAGCTTTCGACAGGGAGGTGGTTGGGCTGAAGCTTTCTTT. The encoded protein is CASSFRQGGGWAEAFF.

V usage is TRBV2 and J usage is TRBJ1-5; 7 bases line up with TRBD1. From germline, CDR1 is SNHLY and CDR2 FYNNEI. The CDR3 extends over 16 amino acids. The trim removed 8 bases at V and 2 bases at J, leaving 12 bases unmatched. The CDR3 protein is CASEGQGGDRNQPQHF. In DNA form, the CDR3 reads TGTGCCAGCGAGGGGCAGGGGGGGGATCGCAATCAGCCCCAGCATTTT.

Comment on this clonotype: A much larger clone lies one base from this, so it may be a read error. This CDR3 fails to terminate in the conserved phenylalanine or tryptophan, so it likely reflects a read error. The chain is built from TRBV11-1 and TRBJ1-1; 7 nucleotides agree with TRBD1. With V trimmed by 0 bases and J by 1 base, 5 bases remained unmatched. Germline values: CDR1 SGHAT, CDR2 FQDESV (reference sequence). This CDR3 is built from 16 residues. CDR3 region: CASSLARQGPNTEAFV. The CDR3, as DNA: TGTGCCAGCAGCTTAGCCCGACAGGGTCCGAACACTGAAGCTTTCGTT.

The genes are TRBV3-1 and TRBJ2-7, with 8 bases aligning to TRBD1. The germline V gene encodes CDR1 LGHDT and CDR2 YNNKEL (reference sequence). The CDR3 covers 16 residues. V was pared by 3 bases and J by 7 bases, with 14 bases of the junction left unmatched. The CDR3 region has the DNA TGTGCCAGCAGCCAGGGGTTCAGGGGGCCCCAAGAGGAGCAGTACTTC. It codes for CASSQGFRGPQEEQYF.

This clonotype was observed many times. V and J are TRBV11-3 and TRBJ2-7, with 7 bases that match TRBD2. The CDR3 is made up of 15 amino acids. Germline V CDR1 and CDR2: SGHNT, YENEEA. Trimming at V came to 5 bases and at J to 2 bases, leaving 9 bases not matched to a gene. The CDR3 loop is CASSLPASGPYEQYF. As DNA, the CDR3 is TGTGCCAGCAGCCTCCCTGCTAGCGGACCCTACGAGCAGTACTTC.

This clonotype was seen repeatedly, ten times or more. The gene calls are TRBV28 and TRBJ2-5; D is undetermined. Trimming removed 6 bases from V and 4 bases from J, with 12 bases in between. Germline V gene lookup returns CDR1 MDHEN and CDR2 SYDVKM. The CDR3 covers 13 residues. This CDR3 is CASRKGGRETQYF. The DNA of the CDR3 is TGTGCCAGCAGGAAGGGTGGCCGAGAGACCCAGTACTTC.

This clonotype was recorded many times. V gene TRBV11-2 combines with J gene TRBJ2-2, with D tentatively TRBD1 (5 bases). The CDR3 is made up of 16 amino acids. The germline V gene encodes CDR1 SGHAT and CDR2 FQNNGV. V lost 11 bases and J 0 bases, leaving 19 bases between the germline ends. This chain's CDR3 is CAATSGPASNTGELFF. CDR3 in DNA: TGTGCCGCAACCTCAGGGCCCGCCTCGAACACCGGGGAGCTGTTTTTT.

This clonotype was observed at least ten times. The chain is built from TRBV5-6 and TRBJ2-7; TRBD1 matches 7 bases. V gave up 4 bases and J gave up 4 bases; unmatched junction bases: 8. CDR1 is SGHDT and CDR2 is YYEEEE in the germline V gene. The CDR3 sequence is 14 residues long. CDR3 amino acids: CASSDRDRQYEQYF. Here the CDR3 DNA reads TGTGCCAGCAGCGACCGGGACAGACAGTACGAGCAGTACTTC. Together with reference TRBV5-6 and TRBJ2-7, the CDR3 gives the full variable domain: DAGVTQSPTHLIKTRGQQVTLRCSPKSGHDTVSWYQQALGQGPQFIFQYYEEEERQRGNFPDRFSGHQFPNYSSELNVNALLLGDSALYLCASSDRDRQYEQYFGPGTRLTVT.

This clonotype was observed at least ten times. This clone may be a read error of a much larger clone one base away. The chain uses TRBV6-5 and TRBJ2-7; D possibly corresponds to TRBD1 (5 bases). Germline values: CDR1 MNHEY, CDR2 SVGAGI. CDR3 length equals 14 residues. The CDR3 nucleotides read TGTGCCAGCAGTTACGGTGGGGCGTCCTACGGGCAGTACTTC. Translating it yields CASSYGGASYGQYF.

This clonotype was counted many times. The V gene is TRBV6-5, the J gene TRBJ2-7, with TRBD1 identical over 9 bases. Per germline, CDR1 MNHEY and CDR2 SVGAGI. The CDR3 length is 15 residues. Germline trimming cut 4 bases from V and 3 bases from J; bases unmatched to any gene: 7. The CDR3 bases are TGTGCCAGCAGTTCCACGGGACAGGGCCACTACGAGCAGTACTTC. Protein product: CASSSTGQGHYEQYF.

This clonotype has a count of ten or more. V and J are TRBV30 and TRBJ2-7, with 10 nucleotides matching TRBD1. V was pared by 4 bases and J by 7 bases, with 7 bases of the junction left unmatched. The CDR3 has 13 amino acids. The germline V gene encodes CDR1 GTSNPN and CDR2 SVGIG (reference sequence). The DNA for the CDR3 is TGTGCCTGGAACCGGGACAGGGGTAGGGAGCAGTACTTC. Its translation: CAWNRDRGREQYF.

This clonotype was observed at least ten times. The gene calls are TRBV2 and TRBJ1-5, with 7 bases matching TRBD1. The CDR3 totals 17 residues. Trimming cost V 2 bases and J 1 base; bases outside gene matches: 8. CDR1 and CDR2 from the germline V gene are SNHLY and FYNNEI. The CDR3, as DNA: TGTGCCAGCAGTGAATTCCGTACAGGGGTGAGCAATCAGCCCCAGCATTTT. Translating it yields CASSEFRTGVSNQPQHF. Filled out from reference TRBV2 and TRBJ1-5, the complete variable domain reads EPEVTQTPSHQVTQMGQEVILRCVPISNHLYFYWYRQILGQKVEFLVSFYNNEISEKSEIFDDQFSVERPDGSNFTLKIRSTKLEDSAMYFCASSEFRTGVSNQPQHFGDGTRLSIL.

This clonotype was detected ten times or more. The J gene is TRBJ1-1, the V gene TRBV7-2; no clear D. In germline, CDR1 is SGHTA, CDR2 FQGNSA. V was trimmed by 5 bases and J by 4 bases, leaving 11 bases between them. This CDR3 region has 13 residues. The CDR3 DNA is TGTGCCAGCAGCGTGGGTGGGCCCACTGAAGCTTTCTTT. Protein: CASSVGGPTEAFF.

This clonotype was counted ten times or more. This chain uses TRBV11-2 with TRBJ1-2; 8 nucleotides agree with TRBD1. The J segment lost 8 bases and the V segment lost 3 bases, leaving 11 bases of the junction unmatched. Germline CDR1 reads SGHAT; CDR2 reads FQNNGV. The CDR3 spans 15 residues. The CDR3, as DNA: TGTGCCAGCAGCTTCGCCTCCCAGGGGGCAGACGGCTACACCTTC. Its protein is CASSFASQGADGYTF.

This chain links TRBV7-2 with TRBJ1-5; a weak D match, TRBD1 (6 bases). In germline, CDR1 is SGHTA, CDR2 FQGNSA. This CDR3 is built from 15 residues. With 2 bases removed from V and 2 bases from J, the gap between germline ends came to 10 bases. CDR3 nucleotides: TGTGCCAGCAGCTTACCTACAGGGTGCAATCAGCCCCAGCATTTT. It yields the protein CASSLPTGCNQPQHF.